The source of this TCR beta chain is a study of blood T cell repertoires in COVID-19. Between the trimmed V and J ends, which lost 2 bases and 1 base, there was a span of 5 bases. This CDR3 contains 13 residues. CDR1 is SEHNR and CDR2 is FQNEAQ in the germline V gene (reference sequence). Some clones are missing from TCRdb's copy, which holds only in-frame ones; the method was immunoSEQ multiplex PCR. The table records 95,000 or so clones, 81% of them present only once. This clone was picked up a small number of times. Sequenced sample: peripheral blood. The chain joins TRBV7-9 to TRBJ1-1, with D unresolved. This receptor was identified in a man aged 80 or over with COVID-19, enrolled during active disease. Here the CDR3 reads CASSLNGNTEAFF. For the CDR3, the DNA is TGTGCCAGCAGCTTAAACGGGAACACTGAAGCTTTCTTT.